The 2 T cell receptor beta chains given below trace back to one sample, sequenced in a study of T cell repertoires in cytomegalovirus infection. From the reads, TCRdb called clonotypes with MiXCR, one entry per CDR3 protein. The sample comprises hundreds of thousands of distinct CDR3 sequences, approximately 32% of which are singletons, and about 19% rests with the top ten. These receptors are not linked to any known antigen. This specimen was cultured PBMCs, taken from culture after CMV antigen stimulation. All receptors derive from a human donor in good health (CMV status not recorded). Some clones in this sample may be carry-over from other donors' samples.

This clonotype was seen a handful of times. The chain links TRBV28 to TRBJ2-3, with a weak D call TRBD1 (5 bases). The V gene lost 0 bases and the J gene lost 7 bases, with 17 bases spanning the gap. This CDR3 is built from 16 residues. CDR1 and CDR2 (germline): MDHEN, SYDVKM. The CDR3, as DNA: TGTGCCAGCAGTTTATGGGGCCCCGCGGCAGGGTATACGCAGTATTTT. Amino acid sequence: CASSLWGPAAGYTQYF.

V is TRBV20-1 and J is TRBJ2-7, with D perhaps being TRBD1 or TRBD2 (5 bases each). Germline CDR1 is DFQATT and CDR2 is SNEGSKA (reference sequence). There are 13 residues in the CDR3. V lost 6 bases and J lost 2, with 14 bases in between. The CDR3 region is CSAGAPNPYEQYF. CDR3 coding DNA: TGCAGTGCCGGGGCCCCTAACCCCTACGAGCAGTACTTC.